This entry concerns a single TCR beta chain. This sample was taken from a study of shared clonotypes between healthy human individuals. This table comes from immunoSEQ multiplex PCR, and its TCRdb copy is limited to in-frame clones, with some not included. The table lists about 2.4 million clones, around nine tenths of them singletons. The source is a man between 18 and 35 years old in good health. Sequenced sample: naive CD4+ T cells sorted from blood. As for subset: CD45RA+ positively selected.

CDR3 loop: CASSFALQETQYF. For the CDR3, the DNA is TGCGCCAGCAGCTTTGCGCTTCAAGAGACCCAGTACTTC. The gene calls are TRBV5-1 and TRBJ2-5; D gene ambiguous. Trimming took 2 bases from V and 2 from J, leaving 7 bases between them. Germline values: CDR1 SGHRS, CDR2 YFSETQ. The CDR3 extends over 13 amino acids.